The rows below give T cell receptor beta chains drawn from one sample of a study of blood T cells in healthy people across ages. In TCRdb, the 5' RACE reads were re-called with MiXCR into one record per CDR3 protein. Here the sample spans fewer than 1 million distinct CDR3 sequences, around two fifths being singletons. Sequenced input: blood. These receptors were taken from a man between 60 and 75 years old in good health. The CDR3 runs from the conserved cysteine through the conserved F or W. The D gene is left open where the match is weak. Size tells how often a clone was seen (once, few, many) or the class of an expanded clone, and some rows leave it out.

size: .
J: TRBJ1-2
D: .
V: TRBV4-3
DNA: TGCGCCAGCAGCCAAGATCTCACTACTGGCTATGGCTACACCTTC
CDR3: CASSQDLTTGYGYTF

size: .
J: TRBJ2-7
D: .
V: TRBV13
DNA: TGTGCCAGCAGCATCTTCGGTGGAATTGGCTCCTACGAGCAGTACTTC
CDR3: CASSIFGGIGSYEQYF

size: .
J: TRBJ2-1
D: TRBD1
V: TRBV10-3
DNA: TGTGCCATCAGTGAGCCGAAGGGGGCCGCCTACAATGAGCAGTTCTTC
CDR3: CAISEPKGAAYNEQFF

size: .
J: TRBJ2-1
D: .
V: TRBV14
DNA: TGTGCCAGCAGCCAAGGAAACTCCTACAATGAGCAGTTCTTC
CDR3: CASSQGNSYNEQFF

size: .
J: TRBJ1-1
D: .
V: TRBV6-2/TRBV6-3
DNA: TGTGCCAGCAGTCAGGTCGGGGTTGGTGCTGAAGCTTTCTTT
CDR3: CASSQVGVGAEAFF

size: many
J: TRBJ2-1
D: .
V: TRBV7-9
DNA: TGTGCCAGCAGCCCATCGTCCTACAATGAGCAGTTCTTC
CDR3: CASSPSSYNEQFF

size: .
J: TRBJ2-7
D: TRBD2
V: TRBV5-1
DNA: TGCGCCAGCAGCCTTAGCGGGGGGGCCGACGAGCAGTACTTC
CDR3: CASSLSGGADEQYF

size: many
J: TRBJ1-6
D: TRBD1
V: TRBV2
DNA: TGTGCCAGCACCCGGACAGGCGAGGGCTATTCACCCCTCCACTTT
CDR3: CASTRTGEGYSPLHF

size: .
J: TRBJ2-5
D: TRBD2
V: TRBV29-1
DNA: TGCAGCGTCACTAGCGGCCAAGAGACCCAGTACTTC
CDR3: CSVTSGQETQYF

size: .
J: TRBJ2-7
D: .
V: TRBV5-1
DNA: TGCGCCAGCAGCTTTGTTCAGGGAGGCGAGCAGTACTTC
CDR3: CASSFVQGGEQYF

size: .
J: TRBJ2-3
D: TRBD2
V: TRBV18
DNA: TGTGCCAGCTCACCGAGCGGGGGGCACACAGATACGCAGTATTTT
CDR3: CASSPSGGHTDTQYF

size: .
J: TRBJ2-3
D: TRBD2
V: TRBV20-1
DNA: TGCAGTGCTAGGGAAGCGGGGGTTAGCACAGATACGCAGTATTTT
CDR3: CSAREAGVSTDTQYF

size: .
J: TRBJ1-1
D: .
V: TRBV7-2
DNA: TGTGCCAGCACCCTTAACAGACAAGGCACTGAAGCTTTCTTT
CDR3: CASTLNRQGTEAFF

size: few
J: TRBJ1-1
D: .
V: TRBV3-1
DNA: TGTGCCAGCAGCCAAGAGTCTGGCGGGGGTCGGAACACTGAAGCTTTCTTT
CDR3: CASSQESGGGRNTEAFF

size: .
J: TRBJ2-3
D: .
V: TRBV6-2/TRBV6-3
DNA: TGTGCCAGCAGTTACCCGACCCTAGATACGCAGTATTTT
CDR3: CASSYPTLDTQYF

size: .
J: TRBJ1-1
D: TRBD1
V: TRBV5-1
DNA: TGCGCCAGCAGCTTGTGGGACAGGAATGCTGAAGCTTTCTTT
CDR3: CASSLWDRNAEAFF

size: .
J: TRBJ1-6
D: .
V: TRBV20-1
DNA: TGCAGTGCTAGAGATGGTGGGGGATCACCCCTCCACTTT
CDR3: CSARDGGGSPLHF

size: .
J: TRBJ1-1
D: .
V: TRBV18
DNA: TGTGCCAGCTCCGCCAAGGAGGGATCTACTGCCGATGAAGCTTTCTTT
CDR3: CASSAKEGSTADEAFF

size: .
J: TRBJ2-5
D: TRBD2
V: TRBV5-1
DNA: TGCGCCAGCGGACTAGCGGGCACCTACAATGAGCAGTACTTC
CDR3: CASGLAGTYNEQYF

size: .
J: TRBJ1-2
D: TRBD1
V: TRBV28
DNA: TGTGCCAGCAGCGCTCTCGGGACAGGGGACACCTTC
CDR3: CASSALGTGDTF

size: .
J: TRBJ2-7
D: .
V: TRBV4-2
DNA: TGTGCCAGCAGCCAAGATCCAACCGAAGGCTACGAGCAGTACTTC
CDR3: CASSQDPTEGYEQYF

size: few
J: TRBJ1-5
D: .
V: TRBV21-1
DNA: TGTGCCAGAATCCCATACCGGGACAGAAATCAGCCCCAGCATTTT
CDR3: CARIPYRDRNQPQHF

size: few
J: TRBJ2-7
D: TRBD1
V: TRBV28
DNA: TGTGCCAGCAGTTTACTTGACAGGGCTTACGAGCAGTACTTC
CDR3: CASSLLDRAYEQYF

size: few
J: TRBJ2-1
D: .
V: TRBV27
DNA: TGTGCCAGCAGTAGGTCCCCGGTTGCGGGCAATGAGCAGTTCTTC
CDR3: CASSRSPVAGNEQFF

size: few
J: TRBJ1-6
D: TRBD1
V: TRBV4-3
DNA: TGCGCCAGCAGCCACGACAGGGCCTCCTATAATTCACCCCTCCACTTT
CDR3: CASSHDRASYNSPLHF

size: .
J: TRBJ2-7
D: TRBD1
V: TRBV28
DNA: TGTGCCAGCAGGAGCCGGACAGGGAGTGACGAGCAGTACTTC
CDR3: CASRSRTGSDEQYF

size: .
J: TRBJ2-5
D: .
V: TRBV13
DNA: TGTGCCAGCAGCTACGGACTTTTGGAGACCCAGTACTTC
CDR3: CASSYGLLETQYF

size: .
J: TRBJ2-1
D: .
V: TRBV4-3
DNA: TGCGCCAGCAGCCAAGAGGAAACCCAACCGGATGAGCAGTTCTTC
CDR3: CASSQEETQPDEQFF

size: many
J: TRBJ2-1
D: .
V: TRBV29-1
DNA: TGCAGCGCTGGTTTGCCCAAGGTCTACAATGAGCAGTTCTTC
CDR3: CSAGLPKVYNEQFF